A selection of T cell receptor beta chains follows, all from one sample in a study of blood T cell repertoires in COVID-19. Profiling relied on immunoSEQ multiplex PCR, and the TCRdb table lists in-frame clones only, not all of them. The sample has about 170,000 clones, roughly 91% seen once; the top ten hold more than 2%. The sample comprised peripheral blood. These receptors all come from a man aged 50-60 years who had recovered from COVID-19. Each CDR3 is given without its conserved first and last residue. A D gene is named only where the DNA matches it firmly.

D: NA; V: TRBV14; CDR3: ASSQGWQISGYT
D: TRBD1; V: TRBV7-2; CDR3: ASSPQGGLMNTEAF
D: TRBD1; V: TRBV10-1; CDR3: ASSSSGTGTEAF
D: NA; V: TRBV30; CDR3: AGGQFYEQY
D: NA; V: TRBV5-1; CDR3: ASSPPQGRNTEAF
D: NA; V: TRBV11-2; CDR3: ASSLGVGEQY
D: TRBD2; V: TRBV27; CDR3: ASSLTSGGGGEQF
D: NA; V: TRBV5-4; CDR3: ASSLESEEGYT
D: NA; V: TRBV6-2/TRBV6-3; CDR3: ASSYPGLFTGELF
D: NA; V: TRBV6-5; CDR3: ASSPVTGLEAF
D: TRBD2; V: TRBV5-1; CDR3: ASSRKLAGGINEQF
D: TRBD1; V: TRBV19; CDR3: ASSYGTANTGELF
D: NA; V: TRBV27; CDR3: ASSLRGPRDEQY
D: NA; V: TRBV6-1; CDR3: ASSEKGLKNIQY
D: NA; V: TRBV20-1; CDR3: SASSRGAVFTDTQY
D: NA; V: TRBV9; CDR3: ASSVGTQTGELF
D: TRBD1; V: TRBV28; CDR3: ASSGWTGGGVGTDTQY
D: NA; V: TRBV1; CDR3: TSSHSTGSSGNTIY
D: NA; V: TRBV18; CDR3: ASSPPSGTGELF
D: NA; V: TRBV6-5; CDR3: ASSSTTSGYEQY
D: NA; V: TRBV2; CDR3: ASSATANTEAF
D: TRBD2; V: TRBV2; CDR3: ASSTTSGGTITDTQY
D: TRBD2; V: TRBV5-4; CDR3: ASSPGLAGGYSSYNEQF
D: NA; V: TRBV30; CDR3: AWSQGSYNEKLF
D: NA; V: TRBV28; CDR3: ASSRLYTEAF
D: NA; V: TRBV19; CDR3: ASKPSGNPTYEQY
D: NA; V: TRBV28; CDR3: ASSFRGNSPLH
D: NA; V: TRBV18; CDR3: ASSPLLTDTQY
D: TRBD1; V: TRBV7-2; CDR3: ASSNDRVGGYT
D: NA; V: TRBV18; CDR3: ASSPPANTEAF
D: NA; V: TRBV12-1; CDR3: ASSPKTAYNEQF
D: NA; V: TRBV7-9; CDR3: ASSLALSGANTGELF
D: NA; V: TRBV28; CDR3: ASSTGNYGYT
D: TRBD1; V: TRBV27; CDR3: ASSGTGFGGQPQH
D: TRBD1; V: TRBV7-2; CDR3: ASSPSGTGGLRQQF
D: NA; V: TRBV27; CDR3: ASSRGTASTDTQY
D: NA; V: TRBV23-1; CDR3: ASSQVPPWRGYSTDTQY